A selection of T cell receptor beta chains follows, all from one sample in a study of blood T cell repertoires in COVID-19. Sequencing used immunoSEQ multiplex PCR; TCRdb keeps in-frame clones, though not all of them. The data show roughly 180,000 clones, more than 80% seen once. Sequenced sample: PBMCs or T cells enriched from blood (not recorded which). Receptors originate from a man aged 40-49 years who had recovered from COVID-19. The CDR3 runs from the conserved cysteine through the conserved F or W. The D gene is left open where the match is weak. Clone size is not always given. Where it is, it says once, few, many or a class for expanded clones.

>-|TRBV5-4|-|TRBJ1-6
CASSSMDSGYSPLHF
TGTGCCAGCAGCTCGATGGACAGCGGATATTCACCCCTCCACTTT
>-|TRBV6-6|TRBD2|TRBJ2-5
CASSPLVVTSGPKQTQYF
TGTGCCAGCAGTCCCCTTGTCGTGACTAGCGGACCCAAGCAGACCCAGTACTTC
>-|TRBV5-1|TRBD1|TRBJ2-5
CASRLRDRAAETQYF
TGCGCCAGCCGTCTTCGGGACAGGGCAGCAGAGACCCAGTACTTC
>-|TRBV5-6|-|TRBJ1-2
CASSSDGGWRGYTF
TGTGCCAGCAGCTCCGACGGGGGGTGGCGGGGCTACACCTTC
>-|TRBV19|TRBD1|TRBJ1-2
CASSPGQGANYGYTF
TGTGCCAGTAGTCCGGGACAGGGGGCGAACTATGGCTACACCTTC
>-|TRBV3-1/TRBV3-2|-|TRBJ2-7
CASSPRSNEQYF
TGTGCCAGCAGTCCTAGATCCAACGAGCAGTACTTC
>-|TRBV6-5|TRBD1|TRBJ1-1
CASRPDRGRSFF
TGTGCCAGCAGGCCAGACAGGGGGAGGTCTTTCTTT
>-|TRBV5-1|-|TRBJ1-5
CASSHEPSQPQHF
TGCGCCAGCAGCCATGAGCCATCTCAGCCCCAGCATTTT
>-|TRBV27|-|TRBJ2-2
CASAMVRANTGELFF
TGTGCCAGCGCTATGGTCCGGGCGAACACCGGGGAGCTGTTTTTT
>-|TRBV11-2|-|TRBJ1-1
CASSPSGVLTEAFF
TGTGCCAGCAGCCCCTCCGGGGTACTTACTGAAGCTTTCTTT
>-|TRBV3-1/TRBV3-2|-|TRBJ1-1
CASSQVTGLWTEAFF
TGTGCCAGCAGCCAAGTAACAGGGTTGTGGACTGAAGCTTTCTTT
>few|TRBV5-1|-|TRBJ1-2
CATAPGQKDGYTF
TGCGCCACCGCACCCGGACAGAAGGATGGCTACACCTTC
>-|TRBV29-1|TRBD1|TRBJ2-2
CSAGGTGMIGELFF
TGCAGCGCCGGGGGGACAGGGATGATCGGGGAGCTGTTTTTT
>-|TRBV4-2|-|TRBJ1-1
CASSQAVTMNTEAFF
TGTGCCAGCAGCCAAGCCGTTACTATGAACACTGAAGCTTTCTTT
>-|TRBV12-3/TRBV12-4|-|TRBJ2-7
CASSFRQHYEQYF
TGTGCCAGCAGTTTTAGACAGCACTACGAGCAGTACTTC
>-|TRBV9|-|TRBJ2-3
CASSVIGGGVTDTQYF
TGTGCCAGCAGCGTAATTGGTGGGGGCGTCACAGATACGCAGTATTTT
>-|TRBV10-3|-|TRBJ1-4
CAIRADPPEKLFF
TGTGCCATCAGGGCGGATCCCCCTGAAAAACTGTTTTTT
>-|TRBV10-3|-|TRBJ2-2
CAIRRMSGELFF
TGTGCCATCCGGAGGATGTCCGGGGAGCTGTTTTTT
>-|TRBV5-1|TRBD1|TRBJ1-2
CASSLHPGQGIYGYTF
TGCGCCAGCAGCTTACATCCGGGACAGGGGATCTATGGCTACACCTTC
>-|TRBV18|-|TRBJ1-3
CASSPTQYGNTIYF
TGTGCCAGCTCCCCGACACAGTACGGAAACACCATATATTTT
>-|TRBV2|TRBD1|TRBJ1-2
CASSQGQGGHYGYTF
TGTGCCAGCAGCCAGGGACAGGGGGGCCACTATGGCTACACCTTC
>-|TRBV29-1|TRBD2|TRBJ2-7
CSIKAGNGVYEQYF
TGCAGCATAAAAGCGGGAAACGGAGTGTACGAGCAGTACTTC
>-|TRBV7-6|TRBD2|TRBJ2-1
CASSIGTSGLTSPYNEQFF
TGTGCCAGCAGCATCGGGACTAGCGGGCTAACAAGTCCCTACAATGAGCAGTTCTTC
>few|TRBV4-1|-|TRBJ2-2
CASSQQRQYTGELFF
TGCGCCAGCAGCCAGCAACGACAGTACACCGGGGAGCTGTTTTTT
>-|TRBV5-5|TRBD1|TRBJ2-1
CASSLSELGTGRNEQFF
TGTGCCAGCAGCTTGTCAGAACTCGGGACAGGGAGAAATGAGCAGTTCTTC
>-|TRBV5-5|-|TRBJ2-7
CASSYGRGAIEQYF
TGTGCCAGCAGTTATGGGCGGGGCGCGATCGAGCAGTACTTC
>-|TRBV28|-|TRBJ1-1
CASNPGTPYTEAFF
TGTGCCAGCAACCCGGGGACACCTTACACTGAAGCTTTCTTT
>-|TRBV5-1|TRBD2|TRBJ2-7
CASSLEGSGTYEQYF
TGCGCCAGCAGCTTGGAAGGTAGCGGGACCTACGAGCAGTACTTC
>-|TRBV2|-|TRBJ1-2
CASSVKALTNYGYTF
TGTGCCAGCAGCGTCAAAGCTTTAACTAACTATGGCTACACCTTC
>-|TRBV29-1|-|TRBJ2-3
CSVEGDGGLDTQYF
TGCAGCGTTGAAGGTGACGGGGGGCTGGATACGCAGTATTTT
>-|TRBV6-5|-|TRBJ1-1
CASRQKQVWNTEAFF
TGTGCCAGCAGACAAAAACAGGTCTGGAACACTGAAGCTTTCTTT
>few|TRBV19|TRBD2|TRBJ2-7
CASQEVGGAYEQYF
TGTGCCAGTCAGGAGGTCGGGGGGGCCTACGAGCAGTACTTC
>few|TRBV28|TRBD1|TRBJ2-3
CASSMTGDSTDTQYF
TGTGCCAGCAGTATGACAGGGGATAGCACAGATACGCAGTATTTT
>-|TRBV6-6|-|TRBJ1-1
CASIDTEAFF
TGTGCCAGCATAGATACTGAAGCTTTCTTT
>-|TRBV7-8|-|TRBJ2-3
CATIGLATDTQYF
TGTGCCACGATAGGGCTAGCGACAGATACGCAGTATTTT
>-|TRBV9|TRBD1|TRBJ1-2
CASSPQGDSGYTF
TGTGCCAGCAGCCCACAGGGGGATTCGGGCTACACCTTC
>-|TRBV29-1|-|TRBJ1-1
CSVGGGGTEAFF
TGCAGCGTTGGGGGGGGCGGGACTGAAGCTTTCTTT
>-|TRBV10-3|-|TRBJ2-6
CATSFGERAGANVLTF
TGTGCCACCTCTTTTGGGGAGAGGGCTGGGGCCAACGTCCTGACTTTC
>-|TRBV6-5|TRBD1|TRBJ2-1
CASKLGTGWNNEQFF
TGTGCCAGCAAGTTAGGGACAGGGTGGAACAATGAGCAGTTCTTC
>-|TRBV10-1|TRBD1|TRBJ1-2
CASSLEDRDRAGGYTF
TGCGCCAGCAGCCTCGAGGACCGGGACAGGGCTGGTGGCTACACCTTC
>-|TRBV7-8|-|TRBJ1-5
CASSRMGLGRQNQPQHF
TGTGCCAGCAGCCGCATGGGGCTAGGACGGCAGAATCAGCCCCAGCATTTT
>-|TRBV6-5|TRBD1|TRBJ1-2
CASSHDRGREGYTF
TGTGCCAGCAGCCACGACAGGGGGCGAGAAGGCTACACCTTC
>-|TRBV12-3/TRBV12-4|-|TRBJ1-2
CASRGLLDYGYTF
TGTGCCAGCAGGGGGCTCTTGGACTATGGCTACACCTTC
>-|TRBV14|TRBD1|TRBJ1-4
CASSPPGQGREKLFF
TGTGCCAGCAGCCCTCCGGGACAGGGAAGAGAAAAACTGTTTTTT
>-|TRBV5-1|TRBD1|TRBJ2-1
CASSATGANLDEQFF
TGCGCCAGCAGCGCGACAGGGGCGAACTTGGATGAGCAGTTCTTC
>-|TRBV7-3|-|TRBJ2-3
CASSLGLTDTQYF
TGTGCCAGCAGCCTAGGCCTTACAGATACGCAGTATTTT
>-|TRBV3-1/TRBV3-2|TRBD2|TRBJ2-7
CASSQEGTSIYEQYF
TGTGCCAGCAGCCAAGAGGGGACTAGCATCTACGAGCAGTACTTC
>once|TRBV29-1|TRBD1|TRBJ1-5
CSVADRGGQPQHF
TGCAGCGTTGCTGACAGGGGGGGTCAGCCCCAGCATTTT
>once|TRBV5-1|-|TRBJ2-3
CASSTEGLDTQYF
TGCGCCAGCAGCACAGAGGGTTTGGATACGCAGTATTTT
>few|TRBV24-1|-|TRBJ1-6
CATSERETLSSYNSPLHF
TGTGCCACCAGTGAGAGGGAGACTCTAAGCTCCTATAATTCACCCCTCCACTTT
>-|TRBV5-1|TRBD1|TRBJ2-2
CASSSVTGDTGELFF
TGCGCCAGCAGCTCGGTGACAGGGGACACCGGGGAGCTGTTTTTT
>-|TRBV5-4|TRBD1|TRBJ1-2
CASSLGQMKNYGYTF
TGTGCCAGCAGCCTGGGACAGATGAAGAACTATGGCTACACCTTC
>-|TRBV15|TRBD1|TRBJ1-1
CATSRAGQGLEAFF
TGTGCCACCAGCAGAGCGGGACAGGGGCTCGAAGCTTTCTTT
>-|TRBV5-6|TRBD2|TRBJ2-7
CASSSSGRGNEQYF
TGTGCCAGCAGCTCTAGCGGGAGGGGGAACGAGCAGTACTTC
>few|TRBV7-2|-|TRBJ1-5
CASSFHSNQPQHF
TGTGCCAGCAGCTTCCATAGCAATCAGCCCCAGCATTTT